Presented here are 11 T cell receptor beta chains from one specimen sequenced in a study of OX40 agonist ivuxolimab in advanced cancers. Clones were sequenced by immunoSEQ multiplex PCR, and TCRdb holds only the in-frame ones, with some missing. The table shows 30,000 to 40,000 clones, with approximately 90% occurring only once. Sequences were derived from CD4+ or CD8+ T cells sorted from blood, sampled in a trial of the OX40 agonist ivuxolimab. Every receptor here comes from an adult with an advanced solid tumor such as melanoma, head and neck, liver or kidney cancer.

The V and J genes are TRBV7-2 and TRBJ1-1, with no clear D. Germline assignment: CDR1 SGHTA and CDR2 FQGNSA. Trimming left V 6 bases short and J 5 bases short, with 4 bases between. This CDR3 region has 10 residues. In nucleotides, the CDR3 is TGTGCCAGCAGGGGAACTGAAGCTTTCTTT. This encodes CASRGTEAFF.

V gene TRBV19 combines with J gene TRBJ2-1, with D possibly matching TRBD1 (5 bases). V was trimmed by 5 bases and J by 7 bases, leaving 15 bases between them. Germline V gene lookup returns CDR1 LNHDA and CDR2 SQIVND (reference sequence). CDR3 length: 14 amino acids. DNA of the CDR3: TGTGCCAGTAGTTTCGGTCAGGGCTGGAATGAGCAGTTCTTC. Amino acid sequence: CASSFGQGWNEQFF.

The chain carries TRBV6-5 and TRBJ2-3; TRBD1 aligns across 7 bases. CDR1 and CDR2 from the germline V gene are MNHEY and SVGAGI. There are 15 residues in the CDR3. The V gene end was trimmed by 4 bases and the J gene end by 2 bases; junction bases not matched to a gene: 6. CDR3 sequence reads: CASSFTGDNTDTQYF. For the CDR3, the DNA is TGTGCCAGCAGTTTTACAGGGGACAACACAGATACGCAGTATTTT.

By its share, this clone is medium-sized. J is TRBJ1-2 and V is TRBV7-2, with 7 bases aligning to TRBD1. CDR1 SGHTA and CDR2 FQGNSA come from the germline V gene. The CDR3 consists of 14 residues. The ends lost 2 bases at V and 8 bases at J; junction bases unmatched: 8. CDR3 in amino acids: CASSLRTGGDGYTF. DNA of the CDR3: TGTGCCAGCAGCTTAAGGACAGGTGGGGACGGCTACACCTTC.

The chain couples TRBV14 to TRBJ1-1; no clear D gene. Trimming shortened V by 4 bases and J by 5 bases, and 20 bases separated the two germline ends. Germline values: CDR1 SGHDN, CDR2 FVKESK. The CDR3 contains 16 residues. The CDR3 nucleotides are TGTGCCAGCAGCCTTGGACTTTCGCGGCGAGTAACTGAAGCTTTCTTT. Translating it yields CASSLGLSRRVTEAFF.

V usage is TRBV7-9 and J usage is TRBJ2-1; the match to TRBD2 covers 9 bases. The V and J ends lost 6 bases and 8 bases, in that order; junction bases with no gene match: 8. The CDR3 is made up of 14 amino acids. Germline V gene data show CDR1 as SEHNR and CDR2 as FQNEAQ (reference sequence). The CDR3 reads CASRESGRTDEQFF. CDR3 in DNA: TGTGCCAGCAGGGAGAGCGGGAGGACGGATGAGCAGTTCTTC. Using reference TRBV7-9 and TRBJ2-1 for the parts outside the CDR3, the full variable domain is DTGVSQNPRHKITKRGQNVTFRCDPISEHNRLYWYRQTLGQGPEFLTYFQNEAQLEKSRLLSDRFSAERPKGSFSTLEIQRTEQGDSAMYLCASRESGRTDEQFFGPGTRLTVL.

Comment on this clone: Within the sample, other DNA sequences also encode this same CDR3. This chain links TRBV5-1 with TRBJ2-7; 7 positions match TRBD1. The V and J ends lost 4 bases and 3 bases, in that order; junction bases with no gene match: 7. Germline CDR1 reads SGHRS; CDR2 reads YFSETQ. This CDR3 is 14 amino acids long. The CDR3 is CASSLGDSFYEQYF. The CDR3 DNA reads TGCGCCAGCAGCCTCGGGGACAGTTTCTACGAGCAGTACTTC.

The chain combines TRBV6-5 with TRBJ1-1; unclear D gene. CDR3 length: 11 amino acids. Per the germline V gene, CDR1 is MNHEY and CDR2 is SVGAGI. The V and J ends lost 5 bases and 5 bases respectively, with 6 bases between them. The CDR3 sequence: CASSSGTEAFF. In DNA form, the CDR3 reads TGTGCCAGCAGTAGCGGGACTGAAGCTTTCTTT.

This chain connects TRBV6-1 to TRBJ2-7; D may be TRBD2 (6 bases). In germline, CDR1 is MNHNS, CDR2 SASEGT. V lost 8 bases and J lost 5, with 22 bases in between. The CDR3 length is 15 residues. The DNA of the CDR3 is TGTGCCAGCTCGTCCGTGGGACTTAAACCTGACGAGCAGTACTTC. It specifies CASSSVGLKPDEQYF.

The chain joins TRBV5-4 to TRBJ1-4; D is ambiguous. Trimming stripped 4 bases from V and 3 bases from J, with 13 bases between. Germline V CDR1 and CDR2: SGHNT, YYREEE (reference sequence). This CDR3 has 15 residues. The CDR3 region has the DNA TGTGCCAGCAGCCCCTCCCTCGGGGCTAATGAAAAACTGTTTTTT. Translation gives CASSPSLGANEKLFF.

This clone is a singleton in its sample. The chain has TRBV7-9 and TRBJ1-1; D remains ambiguous. CDR3 size: 15 residues. Germline CDR1 SEHNR, CDR2 FQNEAQ (reference sequence). Trimming took off 2 bases at V and 4 bases at J, with 14 bases between the two ends. The CDR3, as DNA: TGTGCCAGCAGCTTATTCGGGGAAATGGGCACTGAAGCTTTCTTT. This encodes CASSLFGEMGTEAFF.